The present T cell receptor (beta chain) was sequenced within a study of blood T cell repertoires in COVID-19. About the research overall: Sites in the United States, Italy and Spain provided acute and convalescent COVID-19 samples. T cells, B-cell-depleted T cells, or PBMCs supplied cDNA or gDNA.

The germline gives CDR1 SGHKS, CDR2 YYEKEE (reference sequence). The CDR3 runs 16 residues. Losses at the gene ends were 0 bases for V and 2 bases for J; bases not matched to a gene: 6. In the case of this clone: The same CDR3 also results from other DNA sequences found in this sample.

The authors' processing: Amplification with reference gene primers provided the estimates of nucleated cell counts. Here immunoSEQ multiplex PCR was the method, and the copy in TCRdb shows in-frame clones only, minus some. That table is the source of V, J and clone size, and D and trimming were worked out from the DNA. The table lists about 75,000 clones, 75% to 85% of them singletons, with approximately 20% in the top ten. The TCR comes from a woman in her forties or fifties with acute or convalescent COVID-19. The chain carries TRBV5-5 and TRBJ2-7; 9 nucleotides align to TRBD2. Sequencing used peripheral blood. CDR3 nucleotides: TGTGCCAGCAGCTTGGAGGGCGGGAGGGCTGCCTACGAGCAGTACTTC. Translating it yields CASSLEGGRAAYEQYF. The full variable domain, with the rest looked up from reference TRBV5-5 and TRBJ2-7, is DAGVTQSPTHLIKTRGQQVTLRCSPISGHKSVSWYQQVLGQGPQFIFQYYEKEERGRGNFPDRFSARQFPNYSSELNVNALLLGDSALYLCASSLEGGRAAYEQYFGPGTRLTVT.